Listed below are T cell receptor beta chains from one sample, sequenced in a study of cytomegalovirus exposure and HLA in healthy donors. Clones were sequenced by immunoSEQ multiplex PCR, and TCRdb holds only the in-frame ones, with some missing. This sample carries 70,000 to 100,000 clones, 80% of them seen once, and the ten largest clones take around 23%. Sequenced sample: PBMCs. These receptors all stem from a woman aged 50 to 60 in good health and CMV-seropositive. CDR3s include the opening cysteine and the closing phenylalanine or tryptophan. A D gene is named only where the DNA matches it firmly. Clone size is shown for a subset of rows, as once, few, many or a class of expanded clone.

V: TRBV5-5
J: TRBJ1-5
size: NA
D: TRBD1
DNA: TGTGCCAGCAGCTTGGGTTCGAGGGGCGCAGGGGGCCAGCCCCAGCATTTT
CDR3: CASSLGSRGAGGQPQHF

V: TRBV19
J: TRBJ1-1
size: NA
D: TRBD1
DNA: TGTGCCAGTAGTTGGACAGGGCCAACTGAAGCTTTCTTT
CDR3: CASSWTGPTEAFF

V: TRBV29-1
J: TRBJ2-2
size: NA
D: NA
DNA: TGCAGCGTTGAAGAACCGAATAGAAGCACCGGGGAGCTGTTTTTT
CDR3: CSVEEPNRSTGELFF

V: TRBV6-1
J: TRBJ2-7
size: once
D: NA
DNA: TGTGCCAGCAGGGGAGATGCGGAGAGCTCCTACGAGCAGTACTTC
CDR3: CASRGDAESSYEQYF

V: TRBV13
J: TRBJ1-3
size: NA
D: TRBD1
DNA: TGTGCCAGCGGTTTTAGGGGGCCTGGAAACACCATATATTTT
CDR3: CASGFRGPGNTIYF

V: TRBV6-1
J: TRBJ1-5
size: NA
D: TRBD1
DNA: TGTGCCAGCAAAAACAGGGGAAGCAATCAGCCCCAGCATTTT
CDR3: CASKNRGSNQPQHF

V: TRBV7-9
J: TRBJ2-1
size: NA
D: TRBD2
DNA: TGTGCCAGCAGAAGGACTAGCGGGAGTTTGTATGAGCAGTTCTTC
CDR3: CASRRTSGSLYEQFF

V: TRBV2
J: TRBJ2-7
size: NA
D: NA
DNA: TGTGCCAGCAGTGAGTCAGCCTACGAGCAGTACTTC
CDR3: CASSESAYEQYF

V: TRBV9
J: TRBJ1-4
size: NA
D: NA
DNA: TGTGCCAGCAGCGTAGGGGAAGGGAGAGAAAAACTGTTTTTT
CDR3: CASSVGEGREKLFF

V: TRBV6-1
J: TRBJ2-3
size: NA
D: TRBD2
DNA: TGTGCCAGCAGTGAACTAGCGGGAGATACGCAGTATTTT
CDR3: CASSELAGDTQYF

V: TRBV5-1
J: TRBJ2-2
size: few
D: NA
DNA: TGCGCCAGCAGCTTCGGTCTTTCCGGGGAGCTGTTTTTT
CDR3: CASSFGLSGELFF

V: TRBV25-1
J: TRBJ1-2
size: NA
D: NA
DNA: TGTGCCAGCAGTGAATCGGCGGGAGGCGATGGCTACACCTTC
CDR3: CASSESAGGDGYTF

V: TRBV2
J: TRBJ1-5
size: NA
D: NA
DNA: TGTGCCAGCAGTGAGAAGGGGGACAGCAATCAGCCCCAGCATTTT
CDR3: CASSEKGDSNQPQHF

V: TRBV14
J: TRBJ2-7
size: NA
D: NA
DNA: TGTGCCAGCAGCCAAGGGCAGGTCTACGAGCAGTACTTC
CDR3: CASSQGQVYEQYF

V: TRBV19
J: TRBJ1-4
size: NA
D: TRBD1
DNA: TGTGCCAGTAGGCCCCTCGCCGGGGACAGGGGTGAAAAACTGTTTTTT
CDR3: CASRPLAGDRGEKLFF

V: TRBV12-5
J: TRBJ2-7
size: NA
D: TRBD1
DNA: TGTGCTAGTGGTCCGGACAGGGGTTGGCAGTACTTC
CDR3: CASGPDRGWQYF

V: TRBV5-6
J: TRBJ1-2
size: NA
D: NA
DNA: TGTGCCAGCAGCCCCGGGGGGAGAGACTATGGCTACACCTTC
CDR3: CASSPGGRDYGYTF

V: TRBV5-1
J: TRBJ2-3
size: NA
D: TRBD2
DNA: TGCGCCAGCAGCTTGGCGGGTGCGGGAGTCAATACGCAGTATTTT
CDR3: CASSLAGAGVNTQYF

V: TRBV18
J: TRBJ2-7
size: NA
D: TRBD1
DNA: TGTGCCAGCTCACCAAGATTAGAGGGGGCCGGCCCGGAAAGCTTC
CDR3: CASSPRLEGAGPESF

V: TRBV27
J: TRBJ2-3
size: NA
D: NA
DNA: TGTGCCAGCAGTTTTGAAGGGAGGTCATATACGCAGTATTTT
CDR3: CASSFEGRSYTQYF